Sequencing of this T cell receptor beta chain was carried out in a study of blood T cell repertoires in COVID-19. Looking at the study overall: Italy, Spain and the United States were the sources of the convalescent and acute COVID-19 samples. PBMCs, B-cell-depleted T cells, or T cells provided the cDNA or gDNA that made up the material.

How the authors handled the data: Estimation of nucleated cell counts relied on the amplification of reference gene primers. Sequenced by immunoSEQ multiplex PCR; TCRdb stores in-frame clones only, minus some. V and J calls and clone size are those listed in that table; D and trimming were worked out from the DNA. The table lists more than 250,000 clones, around 87% of them singletons. Germline loops: CDR1 MNHEY, CDR2 SVGEGT. Trimming took 6 bases from V and 2 from J, leaving 13 bases between them. This CDR3 is built from 15 residues. This clonotype was obtained from a man younger than 35 with active or convalescent COVID-19. Sequencing was done on a sample of peripheral blood. V is TRBV6-2 or TRBV6-3 and J is TRBJ2-2; D is ambiguous. CDR3 in DNA: TGTGCCAGCAGCGAGGAGACTTTAAACACCGGGGAGCTGTTTTTT. Translated, it gives CASSEETLNTGELFF.